This T cell receptor (beta chain) is drawn from a study of blood T cells in healthy people across ages. Germline V gene lookup returns CDR1 SGHRS and CDR2 YFSETQ. The CDR3 runs to 14 residues. Trimming cost V 4 bases and J 7 bases; bases outside gene matches: 8. This clonotype was counted ten times or more. Primed by a sample-barcoded 5' primer and a J-beta primer mix, a second PCR proceeded for about 6 to 12 cycles. Each sample provided no less than 2.5 million CDR3-containing paired-end reads. MiXCR, run by TCRdb on the 5' RACE reads, gives a single entry per CDR3 protein. Of 750,000 to 1,000,000 distinct CDR3 sequences listed, just under 30% were seen once; the top ten hold around 9.6%. This same sample was also part of a study on T cells of mothers and their children.

Specimen: blood. This TCR derives from a woman in her thirties or forties in good health. The chain has TRBV5-1 and TRBJ2-5; 9 bases fit TRBD1. The CDR3 DNA follows: TGCGCCAGCAGCCCACAGGAGGGACAGGGGACCCAGTACTTC. Its protein is CASSPQEGQGTQYF.